This T cell receptor beta chain was retrieved from a study of shared clonotypes between healthy human individuals. Terminally differentiated effector memory CD45RA+ cells were excluded by CCR7 positive selection of CD45RO-negative cells. Libraries were prepared by immunoSEQ multiplex PCR; TCRdb keeps only in-frame clonotypes and omits some of them. The sample carries millions of clones, roughly 91% recorded once. Germline V lookup: CDR1 SGHDT, CDR2 YYEEEE. Deletions cut 5 bases from V and 11 bases from J, with 13 bases between. CDR3 size: 11 residues. V and J are TRBV5-6 and TRBJ1-2, with a possible D match to TRBD1 (5 bases). The source of this sequence is a young man in good health. Some clones in this sample may be carry-over from other donors' samples. Specimen: naive CD8+ T cells from PBMCs. The CDR3 loop is CASRSGPFYTF. Written as DNA, the CDR3 is TGTGCCAGCAGATCAGGGCCTTTTTACACCTTC.